This is a list of T cell receptor beta chains from one sample in a study of early T cells in non-severe SARS-CoV-2 infection. MiXCR, run by TCRdb on the 5' RACE reads, gives a single entry per CDR3 protein. This sample has over 25,000 distinct CDR3 sequences, with around 5.9% found just once. The sequencing input was whole blood. The receptors originated from an adult who was a healthcare worker with PCR-confirmed SARS-CoV-2 infection or an uninfected control (not recorded which). CDR3s include the opening cysteine and the closing phenylalanine or tryptophan. A D gene is named only where the DNA matches it firmly. Part of the rows lack a size; the others show once, few, many or a class for expanded clones.

V gene	clone size	D gene	J gene	CDR3 protein	CDR3 DNA
TRBV28	many	.	TRBJ2-5	CASSFPTPGPTSLPGETQYF	TGTGCCAGCAGTTTTCCAACTCCGGGACCGACCTCTCTCCCCGGGGAGACCCAGTACTTC
TRBV6-2/TRBV6-3	many	.	TRBJ2-3	CASMRGTDTQYF	TGTGCCAGCATGAGGGGTACAGATACGCAGTATTTT
TRBV2	many	.	TRBJ2-7	CASSASSYEQYF	TGTGCCAGCAGTGCGAGCTCCTACGAGCAGTACTTC
TRBV7-2	few	.	TRBJ1-3	CASSSRPLNEGNTIYF	TGTGCCAGCAGCTCCCGACCCTTAAATGAAGGAAACACCATATATTTT
TRBV27	few	.	TRBJ2-7	CASSPDGSSYEQYF	TGTGCCAGCAGCCCGGACGGTTCCTCCTACGAGCAGTACTTC
TRBV27	.	.	TRBJ2-5	CASSLSGTQYF	TGTGCCAGCAGTTTATCAGGGACCCAGTACTTC
TRBV7-8	few	.	TRBJ2-5	CASSLNPGAIGTQYF	TGTGCCAGCAGCTTAAACCCGGGCGCGATTGGGACCCAGTACTTC
TRBV28	.	.	TRBJ2-7	CASSPVRSGHAYEQYF	TGTGCCAGCAGTCCGGTTCGTTCCGGCCACGCCTACGAGCAGTACTTC
TRBV7-6	many	TRBD2	TRBJ2-1	CASRAGLAGVNEQFF	TGTGCCAGCAGGGCGGGACTAGCGGGAGTCAATGAGCAGTTCTTC
TRBV20-1	many	.	TRBJ1-5	CSARTGSAPQHF	TGCAGTGCTAGAACGGGGTCGGCGCCCCAGCATTTT
TRBV5-1	.	.	TRBJ1-2	CASSPTGRGMDGYTF	TGCGCCAGCAGCCCGACTGGCAGGGGAATGGATGGCTACACCTTC
TRBV11-2	many	.	TRBJ1-4	CASSLDLRQKNEKLFF	TGTGCCAGCAGCTTAGATCTAAGGCAGAAGAATGAAAAACTGTTTTTT
TRBV5-1	many	.	TRBJ1-1	CASSKRSGQNTEAFF	TGCGCCAGCAGCAAAAGATCGGGCCAGAACACTGAAGCTTTCTTT
TRBV7-9	.	.	TRBJ2-3	CASSGSGASTDTQYF	TGTGCCAGCAGCGGCAGCGGAGCTAGCACAGATACGCAGTATTTT
TRBV11-2	many	TRBD1	TRBJ2-7	CASSLTGDRGREQYF	TGTGCCAGCAGCTTAACCGGGGACAGGGGGCGTGAGCAGTACTTC
TRBV11-2	many	.	TRBJ2-3	CASSFFGVITSDTQYF	TGTGCCAGCAGCTTTTTCGGGGTTATCACCTCAGATACGCAGTATTTT
TRBV6-2/TRBV6-3	few	.	TRBJ2-1	CASSYRRDRSSYNEQFF	TGTGCCAGCAGTTACCGGCGGGACCGGAGCTCCTACAATGAGCAGTTCTTC
TRBV12-3/TRBV12-4	.	.	TRBJ2-1	CASNTGVSYNEQFF	TGTGCCAGCAACACGGGAGTCTCCTACAATGAGCAGTTCTTC
TRBV28	many	TRBD1	TRBJ1-2	CASSPWTGNYGYTF	TGTGCCAGCAGTCCGTGGACAGGGAACTATGGCTACACCTTC
TRBV2	.	TRBD1	TRBJ2-1	CASSGVGTEGFYNEQFF	TGTGCCAGCAGTGGGGTTGGGACAGAGGGATTTTACAATGAGCAGTTCTTC
TRBV7-2	few	.	TRBJ1-2	CASIRTGNYGYTF	TGTGCCAGCATTAGGACGGGGAACTATGGCTACACCTTC
TRBV9	many	.	TRBJ2-1	CASSERGDLYNEQFF	TGTGCCAGCAGCGAACGTGGGGATTTATACAATGAGCAGTTCTTC
TRBV7-2	few	.	TRBJ1-4	CASSSLVGGEKLFF	TGTGCCAGCAGCTCGCTTGTAGGAGGAGAAAAACTGTTTTTT
TRBV27	many	.	TRBJ1-6	CASSLGRGTRKSSYNSPLHF	TGTGCCAGCAGTTTAGGCCGGGGGACACGAAAAAGCTCCTATAATTCACCCCTCCACTTT
TRBV5-1	.	.	TRBJ2-7	CASSLGTVYEQYF	TGCGCCAGCAGCTTGGGGACAGTCTACGAGCAGTACTTC
TRBV6-2/TRBV6-3	many	TRBD1	TRBJ2-1	CASSYKGQGLNEQFF	TGTGCCAGCAGTTACAAAGGACAGGGACTGAATGAGCAGTTCTTC
TRBV12-3/TRBV12-4	.	.	TRBJ1-2	CASSLNRDSYGYTF	TGTGCCAGCAGTTTAAACAGGGATTCCTATGGCTACACCTTC
TRBV7-9	.	TRBD1	TRBJ1-1	CASRDDRGSAEAFF	TGTGCCAGCAGGGATGACAGGGGAAGCGCTGAAGCTTTCTTT
TRBV20-1	few	TRBD2	TRBJ2-1	CSASASLSGGRLF	TGCAGTGCTAGTGCGTCCCTTAGCGGGGGGCGGCTCTTC
TRBV7-2	.	.	TRBJ1-1	CASSLHSLNTEAFF	TGTGCCAGCAGCCTACACTCGTTAAACACTGAAGCTTTCTTT
TRBV10-2	medium-sized	.	TRBJ2-2	CASSVGFPHTGELFF	TGCGCCAGCAGTGTTGGTTTCCCCCACACCGGGGAGCTGTTTTTT
TRBV7-2	.	TRBD1	TRBJ2-7	CASSLAPRSTGAREQYF	TGTGCCAGCAGCTTAGCGCCGAGATCGACAGGGGCGAGGGAGCAGTACTTC
TRBV7-2	few	.	TRBJ2-3	CASSLGLRTQYF	TGTGCCAGCAGCCTGGGACTTCGGACGCAGTATTTT
TRBV20-1	few	.	TRBJ2-3	CSAVERNTDTQYF	TGCAGTGCTGTGGAGCGGAACACAGATACGCAGTATTTT
TRBV19	medium-sized	TRBD2	TRBJ2-1	CASSIGGGGADEQFF	TGTGCCAGTAGTATCGGAGGCGGGGGGGCCGATGAGCAGTTCTTC
TRBV29-1	few	.	TRBJ2-1	CSVGLVNEQFF	TGCAGCGTTGGTCTCGTAAATGAGCAGTTCTTC
TRBV4-3	.	.	TRBJ2-5	CASSQRRAGTQYF	TGCGCCAGCAGCCAGCGCCGGGCGGGGACCCAGTACTTC